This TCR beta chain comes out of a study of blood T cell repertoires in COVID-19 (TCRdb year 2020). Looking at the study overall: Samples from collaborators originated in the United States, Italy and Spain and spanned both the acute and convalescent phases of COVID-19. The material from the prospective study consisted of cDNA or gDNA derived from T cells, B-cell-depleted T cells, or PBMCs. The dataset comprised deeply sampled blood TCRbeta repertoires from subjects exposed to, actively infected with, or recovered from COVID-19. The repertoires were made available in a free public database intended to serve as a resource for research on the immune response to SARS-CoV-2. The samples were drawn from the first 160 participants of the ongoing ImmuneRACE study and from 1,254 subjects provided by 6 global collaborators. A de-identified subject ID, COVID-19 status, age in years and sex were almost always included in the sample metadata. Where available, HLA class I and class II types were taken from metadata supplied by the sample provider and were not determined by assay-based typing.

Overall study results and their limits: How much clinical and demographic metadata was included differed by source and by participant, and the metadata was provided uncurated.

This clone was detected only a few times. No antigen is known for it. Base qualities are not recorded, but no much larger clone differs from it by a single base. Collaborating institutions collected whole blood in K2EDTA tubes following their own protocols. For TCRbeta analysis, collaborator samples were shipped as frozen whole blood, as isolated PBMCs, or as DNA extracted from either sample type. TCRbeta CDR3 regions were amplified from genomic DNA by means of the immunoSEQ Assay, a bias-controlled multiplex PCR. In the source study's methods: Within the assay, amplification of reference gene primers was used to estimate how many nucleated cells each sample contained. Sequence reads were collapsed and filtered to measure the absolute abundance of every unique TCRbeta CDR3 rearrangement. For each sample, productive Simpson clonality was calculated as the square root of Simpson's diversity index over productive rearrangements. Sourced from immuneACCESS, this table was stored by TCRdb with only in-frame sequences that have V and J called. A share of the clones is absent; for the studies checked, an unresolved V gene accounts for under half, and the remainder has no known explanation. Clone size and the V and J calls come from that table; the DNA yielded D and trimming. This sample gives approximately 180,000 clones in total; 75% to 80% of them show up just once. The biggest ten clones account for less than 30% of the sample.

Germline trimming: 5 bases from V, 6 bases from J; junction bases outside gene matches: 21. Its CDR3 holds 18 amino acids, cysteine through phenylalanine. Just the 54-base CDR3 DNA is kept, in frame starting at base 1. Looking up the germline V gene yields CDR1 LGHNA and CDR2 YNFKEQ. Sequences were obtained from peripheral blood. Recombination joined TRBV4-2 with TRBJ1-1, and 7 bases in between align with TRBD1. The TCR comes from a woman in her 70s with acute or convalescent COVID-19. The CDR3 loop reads CASSELRGQGDRAAEAFF. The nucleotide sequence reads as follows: TGTGCCAGCAGCGAACTAAGAGGGCAGGGGGATCGTGCGGCTGAAGCTTTCTTT.